This entry is about one TCR beta chain. Antigen: not known. This entry is derived from a study of monozygotic twins with inflammatory bowel disease. The authors used about 3,200 ng of total RNA per TCR library. Nested PCRs (about 15 and 9 cycles, two total) were applied to TCRalpha and TCRbeta cDNA. Following a re-call of the 5' RACE reads, TCRdb has one entry per CDR3 protein and lacks DNA. The listing records about 160,000 distinct CDR3 sequences. The CDR3 totals 16 residues. Germline V CDR1 and CDR2: MNHNS, SASEGT. Study results and caveats: Among IBD patients, TCRbeta diversity (inverse Simpson) was lower than in healthy co-twins. The sharing of clonotypes with others was lower in IBD patients than in healthy twins, especially with disease activity.

This clonotype originated in a human donor with ulcerative colitis or Crohn's disease, or a healthy co-twin of an affected twin (not recorded which). V usage is TRBV6-1 and J usage is TRBJ1-3; the D call from TCRdb, TRBD1, cannot be confirmed without DNA. Sequenced material: blood. CDR3 sequence reads: CASSETGAGSGNTIYF.